This T cell receptor beta chain is from a study of T cells in Graves' hyperthyroidism and ophthalmopathy. Across the study: Before any treatment, at initial diagnosis, peripheral blood was collected.

Study observations and caveats: Researchers found most expanded thyroid clonotypes above 0.001 in blood as well.

This clonotype was counted only a few times. Its antigen is currently unknown. TCR beta CDR3 region amplification was performed from RNA transcripts. HTBI primers were used for first-round RT-PCR of the TCR CDR3. TCRdb called the multiplex PCR reads again in MiXCR, with one record for every CDR3 protein. The sample lists 550,000 to 850,000 distinct CDR3 sequences; 15% to 20% were seen once. Between the trimmed V and J ends, which lost 7 bases and 4 bases, there was a span of 14 bases. This CDR3 spans 14 amino acids. This chain links TRBV12-3 or TRBV12-4 with TRBJ2-1, with D uncertain. The material sequenced was blood. The origin of this receptor is a woman aged 50 to 65 with Graves' hyperthyroidism that later progressed to Graves' ophthalmopathy. In nucleotides, the CDR3 is TGTGCCAGCAACCGGGCAGCCTTTTACAATGAGCAGTTCTTC. This gives the protein CASNRAAFYNEQFF.